These 11 T cell receptor beta chains came from one sample sequenced in a study of blood T cell repertoires in COVID-19. Sequenced by immunoSEQ multiplex PCR; TCRdb stores in-frame clones only, minus some. The table includes some 11,000 clones, around 73% detected once. Sequencing was performed on peripheral blood. The receptors stem from a human donor in a cohort sampled during active COVID-19.

The chain is built from TRBV10-3 and TRBJ2-3; 7 bases align to TRBD2. With 4 bases clipped from V and 6 bases from J, the junction kept 13 bases outside the gene matches. CDR3 length: 16 residues. CDR1 is ENHRY and CDR2 is SYGVKD in the germline V gene. This CDR3 reads CAISGPTSRKIDTQYF. As DNA, the CDR3 is TGTGCCATCAGTGGTCCGACTAGCCGGAAGATTGATACGCAGTATTTT.

This chain joins TRBV11-3 and TRBJ2-3; TRBD1 matches at 9 bases. The CDR3 has 16 residues. From germline, CDR1 is SGHNT and CDR2 YENEEA. Trimming at V came to 2 bases and at J to 3 bases, leaving 6 bases not matched to a gene. CDR3 residues: CASSLPGQGKTDTQYF. The CDR3 DNA reads as TGTGCCAGCAGCTTACCGGGACAGGGAAAGACAGATACGCAGTATTTT.

V is TRBV5-6 and J is TRBJ2-4; D perhaps matches TRBD2 (7 bases). V lost 7 bases and J 8 bases, leaving 19 bases between the germline ends. This CDR3 region has 14 residues. Looked up from germline, CDR1 is SGHDT and CDR2 is YYEEEE. The CDR3 spells CASAGRGRGHIQYF. For the CDR3, the DNA is TGTGCCAGCGCCGGGCGGGGGCGCGGTCACATTCAGTACTTC.

The gene calls are TRBV7-2 and TRBJ2-5; possible D gene TRBD2, 7 bases. Trimming cost V 5 bases and J 7 bases, with 17 bases left between them. In germline, CDR1 is SGHTA, CDR2 FQGNSA. The CDR3 is 14 residues long. The CDR3 coding sequence is TGTGCCAGCAGCCCGGGGGGCAGCTTAGGGACCCAGTACTTC. The encoded protein is CASSPGGSLGTQYF.

The chain's CDR3 is CASSLLAQETQYF. CDR3 DNA sequence: TGCGCCAGCAGCTTGCTTGCGCAAGAGACCCAGTACTTC. V gene TRBV5-1 combines with J gene TRBJ2-5; D ambiguous. Germline-derived CDR1 and CDR2 are SGHRS and YFSETQ. The V gene lost 1 base and the J gene lost 2 bases, with 6 bases spanning the gap. The CDR3 is 13 amino acids.

The sample holds one count of this clone. CDR3 in amino acids: CASSLGAWLSGTQYF. CDR3 nucleotide sequence: TGTGCCAGCAGTTTAGGGGCCTGGTTGTCGGGGACCCAGTACTTC. The chain employs TRBV28 and TRBJ2-5, with D perhaps TRBD1 (5 bases). Trimming stripped 2 bases from V and 7 bases from J, with 17 bases between. The CDR3 length is 15 residues. Germline V lookup: CDR1 MDHEN, CDR2 SYDVKM. Filled out from reference TRBV28 and TRBJ2-5, the complete variable domain reads DVKVTQSSRYLVKRTGEKVFLECVQDMDHENMFWYRQDPGLGLRLIYFSYDVKMKEKGDIPEGYSVSREKKERFSLILESASTNQTSMYLCASSLGAWLSGTQYFGPGTRLLVL.

J is TRBJ1-2 and V is TRBV27; 7 bases agree with TRBD1. Losses at the gene ends were 5 bases for V and 4 bases for J; bases not matched to a gene: 10. The germline gives CDR1 MNHEY, CDR2 SMNVEV (reference sequence). The CDR3 has 15 amino acids. The CDR3 DNA sequence: TGTGCCAGCAGTCCAGACAGGGTTTTGGCCTATGGCTACACCTTC. Translated: CASSPDRVLAYGYTF.

The chain employs TRBV28 and TRBJ2-7, with a possible D match to TRBD1 (6 bases). The CDR3 covers 14 residues. V gave up 6 bases and J gave up 0 bases, with 12 bases separating them. CDR1 is MDHEN and CDR2 is SYDVKM in the germline V gene. This CDR3 is CASRTGTSSYEQYF. For the CDR3, the DNA is TGTGCCAGCAGGACAGGAACGAGCTCCTACGAGCAGTACTTC.

The gene calls are TRBV7-2 and TRBJ2-7; 8 bases fit TRBD2. Germline loops: CDR1 SGHTA, CDR2 FQGNSA. This CDR3 is 17 amino acids long. Germline trimming cut 5 bases from V and 5 bases from J; bases unmatched to any gene: 17. CDR3 bases: TGTGCCAGCAGCCCCCGGACTAGCTCCATTACTATCCACGAGCAGTACTTC. As protein: CASSPRTSSITIHEQYF. Using reference TRBV7-2 and TRBJ2-7 for the parts outside the CDR3, the full variable domain is GAGVSQSPSNKVTEKGKDVELRCDPISGHTALYWYRQSLGQGLEFLIYFQGNSAPDKSGLPSDRFSAERTGGSVSTLTIQRTQQEDSAVYLCASSPRTSSITIHEQYFGPGTRLTVT.

V is TRBV11-3 and J is TRBJ2-1, with D possibly being TRBD1 (6 bases). Germline CDR1 reads SGHNT; CDR2 reads YENEEA. The V end was cut by 1 base, the J end by 0 bases, with 10 bases between. The CDR3 is made up of 16 amino acids. The DNA of the CDR3 is TGTGCCAGCAGCTTAGGCACAGGGTACTCCTACAATGAGCAGTTCTTC. As protein: CASSLGTGYSYNEQFF.

This chain connects TRBV29-1 to TRBJ2-7; TRBD2 aligns across 7 bases. Losses at the gene ends were 7 bases for V and 3 bases for J; bases not matched to a gene: 3. CDR1 and CDR2 from the germline V gene are SQVTM and ANQGSEA. The CDR3 consists of 11 residues. The CDR3 spells CSAPGGYEQYF. The CDR3 nucleotides read TGCAGCGCCCCGGGGGGCTACGAGCAGTACTTC.